Sequencing of this T cell receptor (beta chain) was carried out in a study of high-grade serous ovarian cancer treatment subgroups listed by TCRdb under 2021. For context, the study as a whole: A mean of 14,192 reads and 7,500 or so unique TCR beta rearrangements per sample was generated by sequencing. The 30-patient cohort included around 10 patients with no residual disease after primary surgery (R0), around 10 excellent NACT responders, and around 10 poor NACT responders. In total there were 85 to 95 samples, since every patient provided one primary tumor sample and two metastatic tumor samples. The study profiled TCR beta repertoires in high-grade serous ovarian cancer patients grouped by complete gross resection or neoadjuvant chemotherapy response under a laparoscopic triage algorithm. Study-wide conclusions, independent of this receptor: TCR clonal relatedness was found to be positively correlated with neoantigen level and, by trend, with copy number variation and mutation load derived from whole-genome sequencing. The TCR repertoire analyses centered on CDR3, leaving CDR1 and CDR2 unanalyzed. Tumors from the same patient had repertoire similarity ranging from roughly 0.1 to 0.8, while tumors from different patients showed almost no similarity. Bulk tumor TCR sequencing lacked spatial information, limiting insight into HGSC tumor complexity and diversity.

At the junction V is shortened by 1 base and J by 4 bases, with 19 bases in between. Reading the germline V gene gives CDR1 LGHNA and CDR2 YSLEER. The CDR3 contains 17 residues, cysteine and phenylalanine counted. Of the read, only the CDR3 DNA is kept; its 51 bases are in frame from base 1. Concerning this clone: The antigen it binds to is not known. No much larger clone is present one base from it, and per-base qualities are unavailable.

Tumor samples were obtained before definitive surgery or chemotherapy. The MD Anderson Biospecimen Extraction Resource handled genomic DNA extraction, while the MD Anderson Cancer Genomics Laboratory carried out the TCR sequencing. The 90 tumor samples were subjected to high-throughput TCR profiling using ImmunoSEQ. Per the authors' processing: To measure repertoire diversity, the metrics used were richness (unique productive sequences), clonality, evenness and relatedness, and the Bhattacharyya coefficient was used to assess similarity between samples. In a sensitivity analysis, TCRs with fewer than two reads were excluded, and consistent conclusions were obtained. This is the immuneACCESS table as TCRdb keeps it, with only in-frame sequences that have V and J called. A part of the clones is gone; compared with another copy, unresolved V genes explain less than half, and the rest is unexplained. That table furnishes V, J and clone size, whereas the DNA furnished D and trimming. This sample comprises 2,600 or so clones, about two thirds of them detected only once. The ten biggest clones cover 9% to 15% of the sample.

The rearrangement combines TRBV4-3 with TRBJ1-2, with the identity of the D gene unclear. Input material: tumor tissue. The receptor was derived from a human donor with high-grade serous ovarian cancer. The sequenced DNA: TGCGCCAGCAGCCAAGGGGTTAAATCGGGTTCTCGCTATGGCTACACCTTC. This sequence encodes CASSQGVKSGSRYGYTF.